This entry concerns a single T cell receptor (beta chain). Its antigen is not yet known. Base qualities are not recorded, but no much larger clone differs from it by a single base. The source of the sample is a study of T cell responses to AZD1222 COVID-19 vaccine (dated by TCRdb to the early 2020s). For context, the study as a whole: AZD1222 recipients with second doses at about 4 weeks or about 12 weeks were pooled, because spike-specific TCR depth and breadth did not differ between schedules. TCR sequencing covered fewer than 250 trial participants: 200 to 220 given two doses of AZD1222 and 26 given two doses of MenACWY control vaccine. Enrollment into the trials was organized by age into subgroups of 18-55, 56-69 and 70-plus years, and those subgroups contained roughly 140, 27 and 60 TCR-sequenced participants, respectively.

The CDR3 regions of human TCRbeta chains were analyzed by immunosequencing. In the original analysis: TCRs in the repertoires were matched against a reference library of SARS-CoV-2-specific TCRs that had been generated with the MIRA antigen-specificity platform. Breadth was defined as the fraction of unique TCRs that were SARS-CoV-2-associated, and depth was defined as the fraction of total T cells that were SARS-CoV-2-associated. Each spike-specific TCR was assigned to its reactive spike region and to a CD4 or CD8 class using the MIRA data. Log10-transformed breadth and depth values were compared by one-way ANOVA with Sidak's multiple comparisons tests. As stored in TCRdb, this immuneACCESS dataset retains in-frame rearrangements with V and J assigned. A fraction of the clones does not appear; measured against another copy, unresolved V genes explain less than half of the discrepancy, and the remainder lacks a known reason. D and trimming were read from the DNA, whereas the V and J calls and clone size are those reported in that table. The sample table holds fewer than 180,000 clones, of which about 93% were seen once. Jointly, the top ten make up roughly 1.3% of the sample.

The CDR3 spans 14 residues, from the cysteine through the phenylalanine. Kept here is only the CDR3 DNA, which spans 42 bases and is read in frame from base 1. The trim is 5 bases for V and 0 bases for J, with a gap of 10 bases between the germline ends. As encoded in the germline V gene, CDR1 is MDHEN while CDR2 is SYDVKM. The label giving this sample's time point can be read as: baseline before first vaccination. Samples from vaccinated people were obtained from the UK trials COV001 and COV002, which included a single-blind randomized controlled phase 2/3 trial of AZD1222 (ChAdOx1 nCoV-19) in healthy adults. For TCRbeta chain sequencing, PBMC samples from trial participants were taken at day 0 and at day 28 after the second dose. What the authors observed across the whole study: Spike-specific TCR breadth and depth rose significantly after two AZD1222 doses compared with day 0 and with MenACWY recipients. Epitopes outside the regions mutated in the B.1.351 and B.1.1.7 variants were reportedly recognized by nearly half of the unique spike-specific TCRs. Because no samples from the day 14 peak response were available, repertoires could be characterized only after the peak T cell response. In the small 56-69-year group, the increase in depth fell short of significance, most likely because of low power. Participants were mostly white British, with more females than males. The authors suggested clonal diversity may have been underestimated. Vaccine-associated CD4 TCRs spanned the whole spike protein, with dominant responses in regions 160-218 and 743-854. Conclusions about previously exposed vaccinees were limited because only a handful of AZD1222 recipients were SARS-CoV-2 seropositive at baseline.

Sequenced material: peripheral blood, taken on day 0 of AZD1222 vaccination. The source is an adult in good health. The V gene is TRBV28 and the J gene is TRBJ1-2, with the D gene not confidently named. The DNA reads TGTGCCAGCAGTCTCCCTGGAGCTAACTATGGCTACACCTTC. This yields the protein CASSLPGANYGYTF.